This T cell receptor beta chain appears in the sequencing data of a study of blood T cell repertoires in COVID-19. Libraries were prepared by immunoSEQ multiplex PCR; TCRdb keeps only in-frame clonotypes and omits some of them. The table records roughly 120,000 clones, 70% to 90% of them present only once. The clonotype originates from a man aged 35-49 years with acute or convalescent COVID-19. Sequenced: peripheral blood.

In DNA form, the CDR3 reads TGCGCCAGCAGCTTGGGCCCCGGGCAGGGGACTAGTGAAGCTTTCTTT. Amino acid sequence: CASSLGPGQGTSEAFF. The V call is TRBV5-1, the J call TRBJ1-1, with D possibly TRBD1 on 6 matching bases. V was clipped by 0 bases and J by 7 bases, with 19 bases between them. CDR3 size: 16 residues. Germline values: CDR1 SGHRS, CDR2 YFSETQ.